Reported below is one TCR beta chain. The antigen is not known. The sample is drawn from a study of shared clonotypes between healthy human individuals. Findings and caveats of the study: Read depth was anticipated to influence clonotype sharing among donors.

Germline values: CDR1 MNHEY, CDR2 SMNVEV (reference sequence). The CDR3 loop spans 16 amino acids. V dropped 2 bases and J dropped 4 bases, with 17 bases sitting between them. Assay used: immunoSEQ multiplex PCR; TCRdb lists only in-frame clones, some missing. The sample contains around 2,100,000 clones, about 95% of which appear only once. Selected positively for CCR7 and CD45RO-negative, naive CD8 cells excluded terminally differentiated effector memory CD45RA+ cells. Sequenced: naive CD8+ T cells sorted from blood. This sequence originates from a man younger than 35 in good health. The chain is built from TRBV27 and TRBJ1-2; possibly TRBD1 for D (5 bases). CDR3 residues: CASSLSVAGMGYGYTF. CDR3 in DNA: TGTGCCAGCAGTTTAAGCGTGGCAGGGATGGGCTATGGCTACACCTTC.